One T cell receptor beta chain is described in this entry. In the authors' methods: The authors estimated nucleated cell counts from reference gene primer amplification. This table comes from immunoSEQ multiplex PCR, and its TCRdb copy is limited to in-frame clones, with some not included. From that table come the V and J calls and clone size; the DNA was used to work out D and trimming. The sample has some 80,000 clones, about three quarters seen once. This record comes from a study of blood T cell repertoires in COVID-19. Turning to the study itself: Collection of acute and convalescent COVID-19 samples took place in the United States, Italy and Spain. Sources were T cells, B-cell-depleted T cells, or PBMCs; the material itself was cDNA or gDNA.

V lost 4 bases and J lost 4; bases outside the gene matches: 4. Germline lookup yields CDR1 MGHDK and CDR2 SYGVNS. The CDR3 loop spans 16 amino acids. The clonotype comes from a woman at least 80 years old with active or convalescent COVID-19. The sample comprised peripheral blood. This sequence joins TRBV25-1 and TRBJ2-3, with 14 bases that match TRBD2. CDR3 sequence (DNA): TGTGCCAGCAGTGCTCGACTAGCGGGGGGGCCAGATACGCAGTATTTT. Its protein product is CASSARLAGGPDTQYF.